The 9 T cell receptor beta chains below were found in one sample sequenced in a study of blood T cell repertoires in COVID-19. The assay was immunoSEQ multiplex PCR, and TCRdb's table has in-frame clones only and misses some. The sample has tens of thousands of clones, more than 75% seen once. Sequenced: peripheral blood. The receptor source for this set is a woman of 80 years or more with acute or convalescent COVID-19.

The chain recombines TRBV3-1 (or the pseudogene TRBV3-2) with TRBJ2-5; 8 nucleotides match TRBD2. CDR3 length equals 15 residues. Germline V gene lookup returns CDR1 LGHDT and CDR2 YNNKEL (reference sequence). V was pared by 2 bases and J by 5 bases, with 7 bases of the junction left unmatched. The CDR3 DNA is TGTGCCAGCAGCCAAACCAGGACTAGCCAGGAGACCCAGTACTTC. It codes for CASSQTRTSQETQYF.

This chain links TRBV29-1 with TRBJ2-7; D perhaps matches TRBD2 (5 bases). Per germline, CDR1 SQVTM and CDR2 ANQGSEA. The CDR3 totals 13 residues. Trimming took off 5 bases at V and 7 bases at J, with 18 bases between the two ends. The CDR3 sequence is CSVLRLDSGEQYF. Here the CDR3 DNA reads TGCAGCGTTCTACGACTCGACTCGGGGGAGCAGTACTTC.

This chain uses TRBV5-6 with TRBJ1-2, with D possibly matching TRBD1 (5 bases). The V gene lost 4 bases and the J gene lost 6 bases, with 19 bases spanning the gap. CDR3 length equals 15 residues. The germline V gene encodes CDR1 SGHDT and CDR2 YYEEEE. CDR3 amino acids: CASSPSQGRIHGYTF. Written as DNA, the CDR3 is TGTGCCAGCAGCCCAAGCCAGGGAAGAATACATGGCTACACCTTC.

Only one count was recorded for this clone. This chain uses TRBV29-1 with TRBJ1-2; D may be TRBD1 (5 bases). The CDR3 runs to 11 residues. The germline V gene has CDR1 SQVTM and CDR2 ANQGSEA. The V end was cut by 8 bases, the J end by 7 bases, with 14 bases between. CDR3: CSFRTPGGYTF. In DNA form, the CDR3 reads TGCAGCTTTCGGACACCCGGTGGCTACACCTTC.

The J gene is TRBJ1-2, the V gene TRBV5-1; 7 bases fit TRBD1. Trimming at V came to 0 bases and at J to 4 bases, leaving 3 bases not matched to a gene. This CDR3 is 14 amino acids long. The germline V gene encodes CDR1 SGHRS and CDR2 YFSETQ. CDR3 coding DNA: TGCGCCAGCAGCTTGGCGGGACAGTTCTATGGCTACACCTTC. Translation: CASSLAGQFYGYTF. Combining the CDR3 with reference TRBV5-1 and TRBJ1-2 gives the whole variable domain KAGVTQTPRYLIKTRGQQVTLSCSPISGHRSVSWYQQTPGQGLQFLFEYFSETQRNKGNFPGRFSGRQFSNSRSEMNVSTLELGDSALYLCASSLAGQFYGYTFGSGTRLTVV.

The V and J genes are TRBV6-1 and TRBJ1-2; D gene unclear. V lost 0 bases and J 0 bases, leaving 20 bases between the germline ends. CDR3 length: 19 residues. From germline, CDR1 is MNHNS and CDR2 SASEGT. CDR3 in DNA: TGTGCCAGCAGTGAAGCGAGACGCTGGCAGGCAAAACCTAACTATGGCTACACCTTC. The encoded protein is CASSEARRWQAKPNYGYTF.

This clone appeared a few times. The chain couples TRBV7-6 to TRBJ2-7; D is perhaps TRBD1 (6 bases). CDR1 is SGHVS, CDR2 FNYEAQ, per germline. Trimming left V 1 base short and J 2 bases short, with 15 bases between. This CDR3 has 16 amino acids. DNA for the CDR3: TGTGCCAGCAGCTTAGAGTACAGGGCGCTTCCCTACGAGCAGTACTTC. This encodes CASSLEYRALPYEQYF. The variable domain in full, with the rest retrieved from reference TRBV7-6 and TRBJ2-7, is GAGVSQSPRYKVTKRGQDVALRCDPISGHVSLYWYRQALGQGPEFLTYFNYEAQQDKSGLPNDRFSAERPEGSISTLTIQRTEQRDSAMYRCASSLEYRALPYEQYFGPGTRLTVT.

The chain combines TRBV4-1 with TRBJ2-5; TRBD2 is a possible D gene (5 bases). Germline CDR1 and CDR2: MGHRA and YSYEKL. This CDR3 comprises 12 residues. V was clipped by 9 bases and J by 3 bases, with 11 bases between them. Here the CDR3 reads CASRGAKETQYF. The DNA of the CDR3 is TGCGCCAGTCGGGGAGCCAAAGAGACCCAGTACTTC.

This clone appeared once. The rearrangement uses TRBV9 and TRBJ1-2; D is undetermined. The germline V and J ends were trimmed by 0 bases and 1 base, with 7 bases remaining between them. CDR1 and CDR2 (germline): SGDLS, YYNGEE. This CDR3 is built from 14 residues. The CDR3 sequence is CASSVAHLNYGYTF. Written as DNA, the CDR3 is TGTGCCAGCAGCGTAGCACACCTTAACTATGGCTACACCTTC.